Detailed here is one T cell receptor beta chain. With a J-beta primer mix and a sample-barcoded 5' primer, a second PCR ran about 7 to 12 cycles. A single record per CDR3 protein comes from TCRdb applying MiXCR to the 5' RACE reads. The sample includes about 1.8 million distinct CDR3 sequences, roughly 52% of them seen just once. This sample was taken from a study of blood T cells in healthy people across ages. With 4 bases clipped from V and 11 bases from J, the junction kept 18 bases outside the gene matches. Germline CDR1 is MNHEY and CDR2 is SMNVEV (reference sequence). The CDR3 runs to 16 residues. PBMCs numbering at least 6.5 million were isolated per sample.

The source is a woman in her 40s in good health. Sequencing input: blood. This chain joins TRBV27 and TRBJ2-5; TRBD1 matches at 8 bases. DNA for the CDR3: TGTGCCAGCAGTTATACCGACGGCAGGGGGCCCCTCGATCAGTACTTC. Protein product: CASSYTDGRGPLDQYF.